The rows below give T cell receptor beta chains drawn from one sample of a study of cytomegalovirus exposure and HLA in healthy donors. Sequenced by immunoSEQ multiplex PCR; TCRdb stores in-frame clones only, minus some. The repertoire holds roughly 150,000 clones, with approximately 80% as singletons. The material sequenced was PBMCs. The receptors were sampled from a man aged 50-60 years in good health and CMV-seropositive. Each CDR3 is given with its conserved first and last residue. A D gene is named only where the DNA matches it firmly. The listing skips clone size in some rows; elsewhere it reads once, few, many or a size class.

TGTGCCAGCAGGGACATGAACACTGAAGCTTTCTTT | CASRDMNTEAFF | . | 12 | TRBJ1-1 | TRBV6-5 | .
TGTGCCAGCATGGAGTGGCAGATCTATGGCTACACCTTC | CASMEWQIYGYTF | . | 13 | TRBJ1-2 | TRBV6-1 | .
TGTGCCAGCTCACCACCGTCCGTTCCAGGGACCCAGTACTTC | CASSPPSVPGTQYF | . | 14 | TRBJ2-5 | TRBV18 | .
TGTGCCAGCAGCTTCACTAGCGGGGGGGCCAATGAGCAGTTCTTC | CASSFTSGGANEQFF | TRBD2 | 15 | TRBJ2-1 | TRBV7-6 | few
TGTGCCAGCAGCCAAGTTCCTCGAGGGGAGCAGTACTTC | CASSQVPRGEQYF | . | 13 | TRBJ2-7 | TRBV14 | .
TGTGCCAGCAGCTTCAAAGGACAGGGGGCCTACGAGCAGTACTTC | CASSFKGQGAYEQYF | TRBD1 | 15 | TRBJ2-7 | TRBV13 | .
TGTGCCAGCAGCTTGGGTCTAGCGGGTCCCCCAGAGACCCAGTACTTC | CASSLGLAGPPETQYF | TRBD2 | 16 | TRBJ2-5 | TRBV5-6 | .
TGTGCCAGCAGTAGGGGGGGTTCGGTCACAGATACGCAGTATTTT | CASSRGGSVTDTQYF | . | 15 | TRBJ2-3 | TRBV28 | few
TGCGCCAGCAGCCAATCAACAGGGGGCATAGGGGAAAAACTGTTTTTT | CASSQSTGGIGEKLFF | TRBD1 | 16 | TRBJ1-4 | TRBV4-3 | .
TGTGCCAGCAGCGATGGGGGGTACGAGCAGTACTTC | CASSDGGYEQYF | . | 12 | TRBJ2-7 | TRBV25-1 | few
TGCGCCAGCAGCTTGGAGACAGGGTTCGGGACCCAGTACTTC | CASSLETGFGTQYF | TRBD1 | 14 | TRBJ2-5 | TRBV5-1 | .
TGTGCCAGCAGCATCGCGGGAGGGGGGGCGCGGCAGCCCCAGCATTTT | CASSIAGGGARQPQHF | . | 16 | TRBJ1-5 | TRBV7-9 | .
TGTGCCAGTAGTATGGGAGTTAATCAGCCCCAGCATTTT | CASSMGVNQPQHF | . | 13 | TRBJ1-5 | TRBV19 | .
TGCGCCAGCAGTGAGTCACAGGGACTAACTGAAGCTTTCTTT | CASSESQGLTEAFF | . | 14 | TRBJ1-1 | TRBV10-1 | .
TGCGCCAGCAGCCCTAGAGGGGACTCCTACGAGCAGTACTTC | CASSPRGDSYEQYF | . | 14 | TRBJ2-7 | TRBV4-1 | .
TGCGCCAGCAGCCAAGGAGGACTAGCGGGGGGGCCTAAGTACGGGGAGCTGTTTTTT | CASSQGGLAGGPKYGELFF | TRBD2 | 19 | TRBJ2-2 | TRBV4-3 | .
TGTGCCAGCAGCTTTCCAGGGGGCGGTGAAGCTTTCTTT | CASSFPGGGEAFF | TRBD1 | 13 | TRBJ1-1 | TRBV5-5 | .
TGTGCCAGCAGCAGATACCGGGACAGCCGGGACGAGCAGTACTTC | CASSRYRDSRDEQYF | . | 15 | TRBJ2-7 | TRBV21-1 | .
TGTGCCAGCGGAAGGGACACGAACACTGAAGCTTTCTTT | CASGRDTNTEAFF | . | 13 | TRBJ1-1 | TRBV2 | few
TGTGCCAGCTTGTCTGACAGGGGCGAATTTAGGAACGAGCAGTACTTC | CASLSDRGEFRNEQYF | TRBD1 | 16 | TRBJ2-7 | TRBV25-1 | few
TGTGCCAGCAGTGATGGGGACAGGGAGGACTATGGCTACACCTTC | CASSDGDREDYGYTF | TRBD1 | 15 | TRBJ1-2 | TRBV2 | .
TGTGCCAGCACCCAGGGATATGAGCAGTTCTTC | CASTQGYEQFF | . | 11 | TRBJ2-1 | TRBV11-2 | .
TGTGCCAGCAGTTTAGGGCCAGTGGGAGATACGCAGTATTTT | CASSLGPVGDTQYF | . | 14 | TRBJ2-3 | TRBV27 | .
TGCGCCAGCAGCCAACTGGGGGGGCCGGGGACCCAGTACTTC | CASSQLGGPGTQYF | . | 14 | TRBJ2-5 | TRBV5-1 | once
TGTGCCAGCAGTTACTCCGCGGATCCCTACGAGCAGTACTTC | CASSYSADPYEQYF | . | 14 | TRBJ2-7 | TRBV6-7 | .
TGTGCCAGCAGTATATCGAGGGATCAGCCCCAGCATTTT | CASSISRDQPQHF | . | 13 | TRBJ1-5 | TRBV6-5 | .
TGTGCCAGCAGGCTTGAGGCGAACACTGAAGCTTTCTTT | CASRLEANTEAFF | . | 13 | TRBJ1-1 | TRBV6-1 | .
TGTGCCAGCAGCCAAGATGGCAGGGCGTACTATGGCTACACCTTC | CASSQDGRAYYGYTF | . | 15 | TRBJ1-2 | TRBV14 | .
TGCGCCAGCAGCCAAACGACAGGGAGTAATTCACCCCTCCACTTT | CASSQTTGSNSPLHF | TRBD1 | 15 | TRBJ1-6 | TRBV4-3 | .
TGTGCCAGCAGCTTAGGTCTGAACTATGGCTACACCTTC | CASSLGLNYGYTF | . | 13 | TRBJ1-2 | TRBV7-9 | .
TGCGCCAGCAGCTTGATGCCAGACAAAAACATTCAGTACTTC | CASSLMPDKNIQYF | . | 14 | TRBJ2-4 | TRBV5-1 | .
TGTGCCAGTCTCCAAGGGGGGGTCTCCTACGAGCAGTACTTC | CASLQGGVSYEQYF | . | 14 | TRBJ2-7 | TRBV6-1 | .
TGTGCCAGCAGCCGCCCTAGCACCGGGGAGCTGTTTTTT | CASSRPSTGELFF | . | 13 | TRBJ2-2 | TRBV9 | .
TGTGCCAGCAGCTTAGAGGCAGGGACAAATCAGCCCCAGCATTTT | CASSLEAGTNQPQHF | . | 15 | TRBJ1-5 | TRBV7-2 | .
TGTGCCAGCTCACCCCGGACAGGCGAGGGCACTGAAGCTTTCTTT | CASSPRTGEGTEAFF | TRBD1 | 15 | TRBJ1-1 | TRBV18 | few
TGCGCCAGCAGCTTTTTACCGGGATCTAGCACAGATACGCAGTATTTT | CASSFLPGSSTDTQYF | . | 16 | TRBJ2-3 | TRBV5-1 | .
TGTGCCAGCAGTGACCAGGGGGCCTACGAGCAGTACTTC | CASSDQGAYEQYF | TRBD1 | 13 | TRBJ2-7 | TRBV2 | once
TGTGCCAGCAGTTTAGGGACAGTGAATGAAGCTTTCTTT | CASSLGTVNEAFF | TRBD1 | 13 | TRBJ1-1 | TRBV27 | .
TGCGCCAGCAGCTTGGCCGGCGGGTTCATTAATTCACCCCTCCACTTT | CASSLAGGFINSPLHF | . | 16 | TRBJ1-6 | TRBV5-1 | .
TGTGCCAGCAGCCCCGGACTAGCGGGGAACTTAGATACGCAGTATTTT | CASSPGLAGNLDTQYF | TRBD2 | 16 | TRBJ2-3 | TRBV7-2 | .
TGTGCCAGCACTAGCGGGGGGGCCAATGAGCAGTTCTTC | CASTSGGANEQFF | TRBD2 | 13 | TRBJ2-1 | TRBV28 | .
TGTGCCAGCGGCACAGCAGGGACCTACGAGCAGTACTTC | CASGTAGTYEQYF | . | 13 | TRBJ2-7 | TRBV6-6 | few
TGTGCCAGCAGCCGAGAGGCCCCTTACGAGCAGTACTTC | CASSREAPYEQYF | . | 13 | TRBJ2-7 | TRBV7-6 | .
TGTGCCAGCAGACCTCCGGGACACATGAACACTGAAGCTTTCTTT | CASRPPGHMNTEAFF | . | 15 | TRBJ1-1 | TRBV7-9 | few
TGCGCCAGCAGCCAAGGGGGCCCGAATGAAAAACTGTTTTTT | CASSQGGPNEKLFF | . | 14 | TRBJ1-4 | TRBV4-3 | .
TGTGCCAGCAAGGAGGGAGAGATGAACACTGAAGCTTTCTTT | CASKEGEMNTEAFF | . | 14 | TRBJ1-1 | TRBV2 | .
TGTGCCAGCAGTTCCAGGGGGACTGAAGCTTTCTTT | CASSSRGTEAFF | TRBD1 | 12 | TRBJ1-1 | TRBV6-5 | few
TGTGCCAGTAGTCAGGGGACAGAAGAGACCCAGTACTTC | CASSQGTEETQYF | TRBD1 | 13 | TRBJ2-5 | TRBV19 | .
TGTGCCTGGGGCCTTCATGGGAGGTGGTCCTACGAGCAGTACTTC | CAWGLHGRWSYEQYF | . | 15 | TRBJ2-7 | TRBV30 | .
TGTGCCAGTGGGATCCCCCCCGGGACAGGACCACTTTATGGCTACACCTTC | CASGIPPGTGPLYGYTF | TRBD1 | 17 | TRBJ1-2 | TRBV19 | .
TGCAGTGCTAACAGGGGTGGCGAGCAGTACTTC | CSANRGGEQYF | TRBD1 | 11 | TRBJ2-7 | TRBV20-1 | .
TGTGCCAGCAGTGTCACTAGATCGGATACGCAGTATTTT | CASSVTRSDTQYF | . | 13 | TRBJ2-3 | TRBV6-4 | .
TGTGCCAGCAGTTTGACCCGGGACACCCGGAGAAGGGAGCAGTACTTC | CASSLTRDTRRREQYF | . | 16 | TRBJ2-7 | TRBV6-5 | once
TGTGCCAGCAGCCCAACTAGCGGGGGATTAAGCTCCTACGAGCAGTACTTC | CASSPTSGGLSSYEQYF | TRBD2 | 17 | TRBJ2-7 | TRBV9 | few